This T cell receptor (beta chain) was retrieved from a study of OX40 agonist ivuxolimab in advanced cancers. Background on the study: Ivuxolimab was delivered to patients intravenously every 2 weeks at doses spanning 0.01 to 10 mg/kg.

Study results and limitations: Low normalized T-cell clonal expansion also characterized some of the nonresponders.

There are 15 residues in the CDR3. The germline V and J ends were trimmed by 2 bases and 6 bases, with 14 bases remaining between them. Germline V gene sequence: CDR1 SGHNT, CDR2 YENEEA. Sequencing was performed with immunoSEQ multiplex PCR; in TCRdb, only in-frame clones are kept and a portion is missing. The sample shows approximately 68,000 clones, around 86% of them seen only once. Of note for this clone: The antigen remains unidentified.

The clonotype was recovered from an adult with an advanced solid tumor such as melanoma, head and neck, liver or kidney cancer. Sample: CD4+ or CD8+ T cells sorted from blood, taken in a trial of the OX40 agonist ivuxolimab. The chain links TRBV11-3 to TRBJ2-1; D perhaps matches TRBD2 (6 bases). The CDR3 sequence is CASSLTGGPVNEQFF. CDR3 nucleotide sequence: TGTGCCAGCAGCTTAACCGGAGGGCCTGTCAATGAGCAGTTCTTC.